This T cell receptor beta chain was observed in a study of T-cell memory formation after mild COVID-19. As for the study in general: For the most part, TCR clusters were specific to one donor. Broader study findings: Clones contracting across day 15 to 85 had a balanced CD4/CD8 profile; later expanding clones leaned CD4+.

The germline CDR1 and CDR2 sequences are ENHRY and SYGVKD. CDR3 size: 13 residues. Losses at the gene ends were 5 bases for V and 3 bases for J; bases not matched to a gene: 4. This clonotype was detected only a few times. Antigen unknown. It was 5'RACE with constant-segment primers that produced the TCR alpha and TCR beta cDNA libraries, which carried sample barcodes and UMIs. MiXCR was run by TCRdb on the 5' RACE reads, yielding one entry per CDR3 protein. Among more than 400,000 distinct CDR3 sequences, around a sixth were seen once, and the ten largest hold around an eighth. The sample was PBMCs or a T cell subset sorted from them (not recorded which). This sequence joins TRBV10-3 and TRBJ2-7, with 7 nucleotides matching TRBD1. The source is an adult woman who had mild COVID-19 (a few samples of this study predate the infection). Cell type and time point are not known. The DNA for the CDR3 is TGTGCCATCAGTCGGGACAGTTACTACGAGCAGTACTTC. This gives the protein CAISRDSYYEQYF.